The next 5 T cell receptor beta chains were all read from a single sample in a study of T cells of healthy individuals. TCRdb re-called the 5' RACE reads with MiXCR, one entry per CDR3 protein. Of 95,000 to 100,000 distinct CDR3 sequences listed, 17% are singletons. Source of these receptors: a human donor in good health.

This clonotype was detected a few times. The chain couples TRBV3-1 to TRBJ2-7; perhaps TRBD1 as D (6 bases). This CDR3 comprises 17 residues. V lost 0 bases, J lost 0 bases, and 15 bases lay in between. In germline, CDR1 is LGHDT, CDR2 YNNKEL (reference sequence). CDR3 region: CASSQEEDRSSSYEQYF. CDR3 sequence (DNA): TGTGCCAGCAGCCAAGAGGAAGACAGGAGCAGCTCCTACGAGCAGTACTTC.

This clonotype came up a few times. V usage is TRBV6-2 or TRBV6-3 and J usage is TRBJ2-2, with D uncertain. CDR1 and CDR2 (germline): MNHEY, SVGEGT. Deletions cut 0 bases from V and 7 bases from J, with 6 bases between. The CDR3 has 13 amino acids. The chain's CDR3 is CASSYSEHGELFF. In DNA form, the CDR3 reads TGTGCCAGCAGTTACTCGGAGCACGGGGAGCTGTTTTTT.

V gene TRBV20-1 combines with J gene TRBJ2-5; D unresolved. CDR1 and CDR2 from the germline V gene are DFQATT and SNEGSKA (reference sequence). This CDR3 comprises 13 residues. Trimming removed 1 base from V and 5 bases from J, with 11 bases in between. DNA for the CDR3: TGCAGTGCTAGAGGGCCCATTGGGGAGACCCAGTACTTC. It encodes CSARGPIGETQYF.

This clonotype appeared a few times. V is TRBV6-2 or TRBV6-3 and J is TRBJ1-1, with 7 bases identical to TRBD1. The CDR3 sequence is 12 residues long. Per germline, CDR1 MNHEY and CDR2 SVGEGT. V shed 5 bases, J shed 6 bases, and the junction held 3 bases outside the gene matches. The CDR3 bases are TGTGCCAGCAGTAGACAGGGTTCTGAAGCTTTCTTT. This sequence encodes CASSRQGSEAFF.

This sequence joins TRBV12-3 or TRBV12-4 and TRBJ2-1; 8 bases map to TRBD1. The CDR3 contains 15 residues. Trimming removed 6 bases from V and 5 bases from J; junction bases left unmatched: 9. CDR3 nucleotides: TGTGCCAGCAGGTCAACAGGGGGACCAAACAATGAGCAGTTCTTC. This codes for CASRSTGGPNNEQFF.